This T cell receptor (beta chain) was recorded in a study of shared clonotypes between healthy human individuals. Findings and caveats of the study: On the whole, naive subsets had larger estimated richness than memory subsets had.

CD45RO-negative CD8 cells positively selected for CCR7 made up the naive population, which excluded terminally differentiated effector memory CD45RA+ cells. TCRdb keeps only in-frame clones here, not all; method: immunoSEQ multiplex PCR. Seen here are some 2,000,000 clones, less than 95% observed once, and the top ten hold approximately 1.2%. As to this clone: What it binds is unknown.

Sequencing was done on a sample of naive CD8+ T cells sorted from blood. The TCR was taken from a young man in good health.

Here the CDR3 reads CASRTGERETQYF. The CDR3 DNA reads TGTGCCAGCAGAACAGGGGAGAGGGAGACCCAGTACTTC. The chain recombines TRBV7-9 with TRBJ2-5; 7 nucleotides agree with TRBD1. This CDR3 is 13 amino acids long. In germline, CDR1 is SEHNR, CDR2 FQNEAQ (reference sequence). Trimming removed 6 bases from V and 5 bases from J; junction bases left unmatched: 6.